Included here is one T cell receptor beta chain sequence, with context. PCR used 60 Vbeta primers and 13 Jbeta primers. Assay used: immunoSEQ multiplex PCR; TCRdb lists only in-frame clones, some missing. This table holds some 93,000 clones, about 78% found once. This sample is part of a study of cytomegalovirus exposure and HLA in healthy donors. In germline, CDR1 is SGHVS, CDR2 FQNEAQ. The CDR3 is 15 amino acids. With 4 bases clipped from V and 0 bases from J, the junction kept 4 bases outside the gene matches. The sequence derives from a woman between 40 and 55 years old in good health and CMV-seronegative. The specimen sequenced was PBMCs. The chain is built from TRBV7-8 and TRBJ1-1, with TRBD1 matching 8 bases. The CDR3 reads CASSSGQVLNTEAFF. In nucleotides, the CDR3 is TGTGCCAGCAGCTCGGGACAGGTATTGAACACTGAAGCTTTCTTT.